The 16 T cell receptor beta chains given below trace back to one sample, sequenced in a study of T-cell memory formation after mild COVID-19. Using its own MiXCR run on the 5' RACE reads, TCRdb lists one record per CDR3 protein. The sample lists fewer than 650,000 distinct CDR3 sequences; 15% to 20% were seen once. The sample taken for sequencing was PBMCs or a T cell subset sorted from them (not recorded which). All receptors derive from an adult woman who had mild COVID-19 (a few samples of this study predate the infection). Cell type and time point are not known.

J is TRBJ1-2 and V is TRBV5-1; 8 bases map to TRBD1. The V gene end was trimmed by 6 bases and the J gene end by 6 bases; junction bases not matched to a gene: 7. This CDR3 contains 13 residues. From germline, CDR1 is SGHRS and CDR2 YFSETQ. CDR3 sequence: CASTAGGSNGYTF. CDR3 nucleotides: TGCGCCAGCACGGCAGGGGGCAGTAATGGCTACACCTTC.

The chain links TRBV7-2 to TRBJ2-5; 8 nucleotides line up with TRBD2. The trim removed 5 bases at V and 3 bases at J, leaving 11 bases unmatched. This CDR3 has 16 amino acids. Germline CDR1 and CDR2: SGHTA and FQGNSA. As DNA, the CDR3 is TGTGCCAGCAGCCCCGGGGGGGGACGCGGCGAAGAGACCCAGTACTTC. This gives the protein CASSPGGGRGEETQYF.

The chain employs TRBV19 and TRBJ2-3; TRBD2 agrees at 7 bases. The CDR3 covers 15 residues. Per germline, CDR1 LNHDA and CDR2 SQIVND (reference sequence). Germline trimming cut 6 bases from V and 6 bases from J; bases unmatched to any gene: 12. CDR3 sequence: CASRGFGRSGDTQYF. For the CDR3, the DNA is TGTGCCAGTAGGGGATTCGGGAGGTCGGGGGATACGCAGTATTTT.

The rearrangement joins TRBV7-3 to TRBJ2-3, with unresolved D. Germline V gene sequence: CDR1 SGHTA, CDR2 FQGTGA. CDR3 length equals 16 residues. V lost 5 bases to trimming and J lost 2 bases, with 17 bases between them. The CDR3: CASSRLSPGYTDTQYF. Here the CDR3 DNA reads TGTGCCAGCAGCCGCTTATCCCCCGGGTACACAGATACGCAGTATTTT. The variable domain in full, with the rest retrieved from reference TRBV7-3 and TRBJ2-3, is GAGVSQTPSNKVTEKGKYVELRCDPISGHTALYWYRQSLGQGPEFLIYFQGTGAADDSGLPNDRFFAVRPEGSVSTLKIQRTERGDSAVYLCASSRLSPGYTDTQYFGPGTRLTVL.

V gene TRBV9 combines with J gene TRBJ1-4, with a tentative D call TRBD1 (6 bases). This CDR3 contains 15 residues. With 0 bases removed from V and 8 bases from J, the gap between germline ends came to 14 bases. CDR1 is SGDLS, CDR2 YYNGEE, per germline. Here the CDR3 DNA reads TGTGCCAGCAGCGTAGCTGGGACACGATCAGAAAAACTGTTTTTT. Translated: CASSVAGTRSEKLFF. The entire variable domain, with the rest obtained from reference TRBV9 and TRBJ1-4, is as follows: DSGVTQTPKHLITATGQRVTLRCSPRSGDLSVYWYQQSLDQGLQFLIQYYNGEERAKGNILERFSAQQFPDLHSELNLSSLELGDSALYFCASSVAGTRSEKLFFGSGTQLSVL.

This clonotype was seen a few times. The chain couples TRBV6-6 to TRBJ2-6; TRBD1 might be the D (6 bases). V was pared by 2 bases and J by 3 bases, with 20 bases between. This CDR3 has 19 residues. From germline, CDR1 is MNHNY and CDR2 SVGAGI (reference sequence). DNA of the CDR3: TGTGCCAGCAGTTACGGGGAAAGGACAGCACCCGGTGGGGCCAACGTCCTGACTTTC. It specifies CASSYGERTAPGGANVLTF.

The chain couples TRBV7-8 to TRBJ1-1; D is uncertain. The V end was cut by 4 bases, the J end by 3 bases, with 6 bases between. This CDR3 region has 12 residues. The germline V gene has CDR1 SGHVS and CDR2 FQNEAQ. CDR3 DNA: TGTGCCAGCAGCTGGAAGGACACTGAAGCTTTCTTT. This gives the protein CASSWKDTEAFF.

The J gene is TRBJ2-1, the V gene TRBV3-1; either TRBD1 or TRBD2 may supply D (5 bases each). From germline, CDR1 is LGHDT and CDR2 YNNKEL (reference sequence). The CDR3 length is 14 residues. The ends were cut back, 2 bases at V and 5 bases at J, with 10 bases in the middle. The CDR3 nucleotides read TGTGCCAGCAGCCAATCGGGACGGCACAATGAGCAGTTCTTC. As protein: CASSQSGRHNEQFF.

This clonotype has only a few counts. The chain employs TRBV15 and TRBJ2-1; the match to TRBD1 covers 8 bases. Looked up from germline, CDR1 is LNHNV and CDR2 is YYDKDF (reference sequence). This CDR3 contains 14 residues. V lost 8 bases and J lost 8; bases outside the gene matches: 11. The CDR3 region is CATRGQGIQDEQFF. CDR3 DNA sequence: TGTGCCACCCGAGGACAGGGAATACAGGATGAGCAGTTCTTC.

This rearrangement joins TRBV11-1 to TRBJ1-1; perhaps TRBD1 as D (6 bases). The CDR3 consists of 13 residues. Germline values: CDR1 SGHAT, CDR2 FQDESV (reference sequence). V lost 4 bases to trimming and J lost 7 bases, with 13 bases between them. CDR3 in amino acids: CASSSTGNLEAFF. Written as DNA, the CDR3 is TGTGCCAGCAGCTCAACAGGGAACCTTGAAGCTTTCTTT.

J is TRBJ2-1 and V is TRBV27; D unclear. This CDR3 spans 14 amino acids. Germline V gene data show CDR1 as MNHEY and CDR2 as SMNVEV (reference sequence). Trimming removed 7 bases at V and 5 bases at J, with 15 bases between. The CDR3 DNA reads TGTGCCAGCAAGCAGCTCACCCTCAACAATGAGCAGTTCTTC. This codes for CASKQLTLNNEQFF.

V usage is TRBV7-9 and J usage is TRBJ1-1; tentative D call: TRBD1 (5 bases). Germline V gene sequence: CDR1 SEHNR, CDR2 FQNEAQ (reference sequence). Trimming took off 0 bases at V and 5 bases at J, with 34 bases between the two ends. This CDR3 is 22 amino acids long. The CDR3 coding sequence is TGTGCCAGCAGCTTAGCCAGGGCGGGTCGGTCGGTCGGTACGGCGGGTCAAACTGAAGCTTTCTTT. Its protein product is CASSLARAGRSVGTAGQTEAFF.

This clonotype has only a few counts. This rearrangement joins TRBV9 to TRBJ2-3; 7 bases line up with TRBD2. Germline V gives CDR1 SGDLS, CDR2 YYNGEE. V was pared by 0 bases and J by 2 bases, with 3 bases of the junction left unmatched. This CDR3 is 15 amino acids long. CDR3 sequence (DNA): TGTGCCAGCAGCGTAGGTACTAGCGTCACAGATACGCAGTATTTT. Its protein product is CASSVGTSVTDTQYF.

This clonotype was counted many times. This sequence joins TRBV5-1 and TRBJ2-5; 11 bases map to TRBD2. The CDR3 is 14 amino acids. The junction had 4 bases not matched to a gene; V was cut back by 5 bases and J by 4 bases. Germline CDR1 and CDR2: SGHRS and YFSETQ. The CDR3 DNA reads TGCGCCAGCAGACCTAGCGGGAGGAGAGAGACCCAGTACTTC. Translated: CASRPSGRRETQYF.

The rearrangement links TRBV30 to TRBJ2-1; D is unresolved. CDR1 and CDR2 (germline): GTSNPN, SVGIG (reference sequence). The length of the CDR3 is 12 residues. The V end lost 2 bases, the J end lost 16 bases, and 18 bases lay between the germline ends. Here the CDR3 DNA reads TGTGCCTGGAGTCCTCTTAAGGATCTGGCATTCTTC. Its protein product is CAWSPLKDLAFF.

The chain has TRBV6-5 and TRBJ1-1; TRBD1 aligns across 9 bases. The CDR3 loop spans 14 amino acids. With V trimmed by 9 bases and J by 0 bases, 5 bases remained unmatched. Per germline, CDR1 MNHEY and CDR2 SVGAGI. The chain's CDR3 is CASGQGRLNTEAFF. CDR3 bases: TGTGCCAGTGGACAGGGGAGGTTGAACACTGAAGCTTTCTTT.